The source of this TCR beta chain is a study of blood T cells in healthy people across ages. Germline V gene lookup returns CDR1 MDHEN and CDR2 SYDVKM. The CDR3 totals 14 residues. V lost 5 bases to trimming and J lost 6 bases, with 14 bases between them. Next came a second PCR, run for about 6 to 11 cycles, which used a sample-barcoded 5' primer along with a J-beta primer mix. All cDNA molecules were each tagged by a template-switch adaptor with 12 random nucleotides. Every sample gave at least 2.5 million paired-end reads containing CDR3. Each CDR3 protein is one row after TCRdb ran MiXCR on the 5' RACE reads. The table records 790,000 or so distinct CDR3 sequences, roughly 50% of them present only once. Samples each had at least 6 micrograms of total RNA extracted. Details on this clonotype: It may be a read error: a sequence one base away is much more abundant.

The clonotype comes from a man aged 40-49 years in good health. Sequenced: blood. The chain uses TRBV28 and TRBJ1-5; TRBD1 is a possible D gene (6 bases). The CDR3 sequence is CASSVRGGGQPQHF. CDR3 sequence (DNA): TGTGCCAGCAGTGTAAGGGGGGGAGGTCAGCCCCAGCATTTT.